The 29 T cell receptor beta chains below were found in one sample sequenced in a study of OX40 agonist ivuxolimab in advanced cancers. Measured with immunoSEQ multiplex PCR; TCRdb has only the in-frame clones, and not every one. Of some 87,000 clones in the sample, 90% were seen once. The sample was CD4+ or CD8+ T cells sorted from blood, taken in a trial of the OX40 agonist ivuxolimab. These receptors were collected from an adult with an advanced solid tumor such as melanoma, head and neck, liver or kidney cancer.

CDR3 DNA: TGTGCCAGCAGCGGTGTGGGGGTCACTGAAGCTTTCTTT. Translation gives CASSGVGVTEAFF. The chain has TRBV7-2 and TRBJ1-1; the D gene is possibly TRBD1 (5 bases). CDR3 length: 13 residues. V was shortened by 5 bases and J by 4 bases, with 11 bases between the two germline ends. The germline V gene has CDR1 SGHTA and CDR2 FQGNSA. Full variable domain (remainder filled in from reference TRBV7-2 and TRBJ1-1): GAGVSQSPSNKVTEKGKDVELRCDPISGHTALYWYRQSLGQGLEFLIYFQGNSAPDKSGLPSDRFSAERTGGSVSTLTIQRTQQEDSAVYLCASSGVGVTEAFFGQGTRLTVV.

The chain uses TRBV5-1 and TRBJ1-4; possible D gene TRBD1, 5 bases. Germline CDR1 is SGHRS and CDR2 is YFSETQ. Trimming cost V 3 bases and J 0 bases, with 9 bases left between them. CDR3 length: 15 residues. The CDR3 bases are TGCGCCAGCAGCTCGACAGAGTCAACTAATGAAAAACTGTTTTTT. Protein: CASSSTESTNEKLFF.

Turning to this clone: The sample contains more than one DNA sequence encoding this CDR3. The gene calls are TRBV6-6 and TRBJ2-7; 8 bases map to TRBD1. Germline CDR1 and CDR2: MNHNY and SVGAGI (reference sequence). The ends lost 6 bases at V and 0 bases at J; junction bases unmatched: 4. CDR3 length equals 14 residues. Here the CDR3 reads CASSRDRSSYEQYF. As DNA, the CDR3 is TGTGCCAGCAGCCGGGACAGGTCCTCCTACGAGCAGTACTTC.

The chain joins TRBV19 to TRBJ1-5, with D unclear. Germline lookup yields CDR1 LNHDA and CDR2 SQIVND (reference sequence). V shed 0 bases and J shed 4 bases, with 7 bases lying between them. The CDR3 spans 14 residues. CDR3 in DNA: TGTGCCAGTAGTATAGATCCCCCAAATCAGCCCCAGCATTTT. Amino acids: CASSIDPPNQPQHF.

This sequence joins TRBV29-1 and TRBJ2-7; D ambiguous. V dropped 4 bases and J dropped 2 bases, with 6 bases sitting between them. Germline assignment: CDR1 SQVTM and CDR2 ANQGSEA. The CDR3 loop spans 11 amino acids. Written as DNA, the CDR3 is TGCAGCGTTGCTGCCCCCTACGAGCAGTACTTC. Translated, it gives CSVAAPYEQYF.

The chain couples TRBV18 to TRBJ2-5, with 8 bases that match TRBD2. The germline gives CDR1 KGHSH, CDR2 LQKENI. The trim removed 5 bases at V and 4 bases at J, leaving 3 bases unmatched. The CDR3 runs 13 residues. The CDR3 sequence is CASSRAGGETQYF. The CDR3 DNA follows: TGTGCCAGCTCAAGGGCGGGAGGAGAGACCCAGTACTTC.

The chain carries TRBV4-3 and TRBJ1-2; 8 bases map to TRBD1. CDR1 and CDR2 (germline): LGHNA, YSLEER. J gave up 3 bases and V 1 base, and 7 bases lay outside the gene matches. This CDR3 is 16 amino acids long. CDR3 sequence (DNA): TGCGCCAGCAGCCAAGCCCGGACAGGGACGGACTATGGCTACACCTTC. This gives the protein CASSQARTGTDYGYTF.

This chain connects TRBV18 to TRBJ2-7; 7 bases line up with TRBD1. Unmatched junction bases numbered 9, after V lost 4 bases and J lost 6 bases. The CDR3 is 14 residues long. The germline V gene encodes CDR1 KGHSH and CDR2 LQKENI. This CDR3 is CASSLQTGDAEQYF. In nucleotides, the CDR3 is TGTGCCAGCTCACTTCAAACAGGGGACGCCGAGCAGTACTTC.

This rearrangement joins TRBV19 to TRBJ1-3; no reliable D call. From germline, CDR1 is LNHDA and CDR2 SQIVND (reference sequence). Trimming took 5 bases from V and 0 from J, leaving 14 bases between them. This CDR3 has 16 amino acids. The CDR3 nucleotides read TGTGCCAGTAGTCCCCTGCCCGGATTCTCTGGAAACACCATATATTTT. Encoded protein: CASSPLPGFSGNTIYF. The full variable domain, with the rest looked up from reference TRBV19 and TRBJ1-3, is DGGITQSPKYLFRKEGQNVTLSCEQNLNHDAMYWYRQDPGQGLRLIYYSQIVNDFQKGDIAEGYSVSREKKESFPLTVTSAQKNPTAFYLCASSPLPGFSGNTIYFGEGSWLTVV.

This clone was observed once. The chain is built from TRBV11-1 and TRBJ1-6; no clear D. From germline, CDR1 is SGHAT and CDR2 FQDESV (reference sequence). The CDR3 is 14 residues long. V lost 5 bases and J lost 7, with 12 bases in between. The CDR3 nucleotides read TGTGCCAGCAGCCGTTCGGGTGGGAATTCACCCCTCCACTTT. Translated: CASSRSGGNSPLHF.

This clone is judged medium-sized. Other nucleotide sequences from this sample produce the same CDR3. The chain combines TRBV7-5 with TRBJ1-2. TRBV7-5 is labeled a pseudogene. This CDR3 has 13 residues. CDR3 sequence (DNA): TGTGCCAGAAGCCCGTACACCGAGGAGGGCTACACCTTC. The encoded protein is CARSPYTEEGYTF.

The chain joins TRBV5-8 to TRBJ2-2; 11 bases fit TRBD2. With V trimmed by 4 bases and J by 9 bases, 5 bases remained unmatched. The germline CDR1 and CDR2 sequences are SGHTS and YDEGEE. The CDR3 has 14 amino acids. The CDR3 loop reads CASSQRLAGWELFF. CDR3 coding DNA: TGTGCCAGCAGCCAGCGACTAGCGGGGTGGGAGCTGTTTTTT.

The chain recombines TRBV4-1 with TRBJ2-7, with unresolved D. The germline V gene has CDR1 MGHRA and CDR2 YSYEKL. Trimming stripped 0 bases from V and 3 bases from J, with 12 bases between. This CDR3 spans 15 amino acids. CDR3 sequence reads: CASSQDPGRIYEQYF. The DNA of the CDR3 is TGCGCCAGCAGCCAAGATCCCGGCAGGATCTACGAGCAGTACTTC.

This sequence joins TRBV7-9 and TRBJ1-3; the match to TRBD1 covers 7 bases. CDR3 length: 16 amino acids. Germline CDR1 SEHNR, CDR2 FQNEAQ (reference sequence). V trimming: 1 base; J trimming: 3 bases; junction bases outside the gene matches: 6. DNA for the CDR3: TGTGCCAGCAGCTTAGGTGACAGGGCAAATGGAAACACCATATATTTT. Translated: CASSLGDRANGNTIYF.

The chain combines TRBV2 with TRBJ2-6, with D tentatively TRBD1 (6 bases). Germline V gene sequence: CDR1 SNHLY, CDR2 FYNNEI. V gave up 5 bases and J gave up 2 bases, with 7 bases separating them. The CDR3 has 14 residues. The CDR3: CASSWGPGANVLTF. DNA for the CDR3: TGTGCCAGCAGTTGGGGGCCTGGGGCCAACGTCCTGACTTTC.

This clone occurred once. This chain links TRBV28 with TRBJ1-4; possible D gene TRBD1, 6 bases. The CDR3 has 15 residues. The V gene's germline CDR1 is MDHEN and CDR2 SYDVKM. V was pared by 2 bases and J by 7 bases, with 14 bases between. DNA for the CDR3: TGTGCCAGCAGTTTACGCAGGGGCGGGAGTGAAAAACTGTTTTTT. Its translation is CASSLRRGGSEKLFF.

The gene calls are TRBV7-2 and TRBJ2-3, with a tentative D call TRBD2 (5 bases). Between the trimmed V and J ends, which lost 7 bases and 2 bases, there was a span of 16 bases. The CDR3 is 15 residues long. Germline loops: CDR1 SGHTA, CDR2 FQGNSA. CDR3 loop: CASTTARAPTDTQYF. The CDR3, as DNA: TGTGCCAGCACCACCGCGAGGGCCCCCACAGATACGCAGTATTTT.

The chain is built from TRBV11-2 and TRBJ2-1; D not resolved. Trimming took 0 bases from V and 6 from J, leaving 9 bases between them. Germline lookup yields CDR1 SGHAT and CDR2 FQNNGV. CDR3 length: 14 residues. The CDR3 protein is CASSLDLAINEQFF. The CDR3 DNA is TGTGCCAGCAGCTTAGATCTCGCTATCAATGAGCAGTTCTTC.

This clone has a single count. This chain links TRBV9 with TRBJ2-6; 9 bases agree with TRBD2. The CDR3 extends over 18 amino acids. The ends lost 6 bases at V and 0 bases at J; junction bases unmatched: 10. The germline V gene has CDR1 SGDLS and CDR2 YYNGEE. The CDR3 protein is CASTQVGSGSSGANVLTF. CDR3 nucleotide sequence: TGTGCCAGCACCCAAGTGGGTAGCGGGAGCTCTGGGGCCAACGTCCTGACTTTC.

V gene TRBV6-4 combines with J gene TRBJ1-1; TRBD1 aligns across 9 bases. The CDR3 is made up of 13 amino acids. J gave up 12 bases and V 6 bases, and 11 bases lay outside the gene matches. Germline lookup yields CDR1 MRHNA and CDR2 SNTAGT. CDR3 loop: CASRGLQDRGTFF. CDR3 nucleotide sequence: TGTGCCAGCAGGGGACTTCAGGACAGGGGAACTTTCTTT.

The chain carries TRBV19 and TRBJ1-4; 9 positions match TRBD1. The germline V gene has CDR1 LNHDA and CDR2 SQIVND (reference sequence). The CDR3 length is 15 residues. V shed 5 bases, J shed 8 bases, and the junction held 9 bases outside the gene matches. The CDR3 DNA sequence: TGTGCCAGTAGTGAAACCGGGACAGGGAACGAAAAACTGTTTTTT. Translating it yields CASSETGTGNEKLFF.

The V call is TRBV7-2, the J call TRBJ2-2; 10 nucleotides line up with TRBD2. The ends lost 6 bases at V and 6 bases at J; junction bases unmatched: 7. The CDR3 consists of 15 residues. CDR1 SGHTA and CDR2 FQGNSA come from the germline V gene. The CDR3 sequence: CASRLSGRRAGELFF. CDR3 DNA sequence: TGTGCCAGCAGACTTAGCGGGAGGAGGGCCGGGGAGCTGTTTTTT.

The chain recombines TRBV11-3 with TRBJ2-5; D is undetermined. The CDR3 is 14 residues long. V was clipped by 7 bases and J by 5 bases, with 17 bases between them. The germline V gene encodes CDR1 SGHNT and CDR2 YENEEA. CDR3 protein: CASNGRDPQETQYF. CDR3 in DNA: TGTGCCAGCAACGGAAGAGACCCCCAGGAGACCCAGTACTTC.

This clone was seen only once. CDR3 sequence reads: CASSLGGQGSEAFF. The CDR3 region has the DNA TGTGCCAGCAGCTTAGGAGGACAGGGCTCTGAAGCTTTCTTT. The V call is TRBV7-6, the J call TRBJ1-1; 8 bases are a match to TRBD1. The germline V gene has CDR1 SGHVS and CDR2 FNYEAQ. Trimming removed 1 base from V and 6 bases from J; junction bases left unmatched: 4. The CDR3 extends over 14 amino acids. Combining the CDR3 with reference TRBV7-6 and TRBJ1-1 gives the whole variable domain GAGVSQSPRYKVTKRGQDVALRCDPISGHVSLYWYRQALGQGPEFLTYFNYEAQQDKSGLPNDRFSAERPEGSISTLTIQRTEQRDSAMYRCASSLGGQGSEAFFGQGTRLTVV.

The chain links TRBV7-9 to TRBJ2-5; D remains ambiguous. The V end lost 1 base, the J end lost 5 bases, and 14 bases lay between the germline ends. Germline CDR1 is SEHNR and CDR2 is FQNEAQ (reference sequence). The CDR3 runs 15 residues. The CDR3 spells CASSLDPRVGETQYF. DNA for the CDR3: TGTGCCAGCAGCTTAGATCCTAGAGTGGGGGAGACCCAGTACTTC.

V usage is TRBV18 and J usage is TRBJ2-7; 12 bases align to TRBD2. CDR1 and CDR2 from the germline V gene are KGHSH and LQKENI. V was pared by 0 bases and J by 4 bases, with 10 bases of the junction left unmatched. The CDR3 length is 18 residues. CDR3 region: CASSPPRGVLAGGYEQYF. For the CDR3, the DNA is TGTGCCAGCTCACCACCAAGGGGCGTCCTAGCGGGAGGGTACGAGCAGTACTTC.

This clone was seen only once. The chain combines TRBV10-2 with TRBJ2-1, with TRBD2 as a possible D gene (6 bases). Germline-derived CDR1 and CDR2 are WSHSY and SAAADI. V dropped 1 base and J dropped 10 bases, with 11 bases sitting between them. This CDR3 spans 13 amino acids. CDR3 loop: CASSEFRDFEQFF. The CDR3 bases are TGCGCCAGCAGTGAGTTCCGGGACTTCGAGCAGTTCTTC.

The gene calls are TRBV19 and TRBJ2-1, with D uncertain. Germline V gives CDR1 LNHDA, CDR2 SQIVND (reference sequence). The germline V and J ends were trimmed by 3 bases and 8 bases, with 14 bases remaining between them. This CDR3 has 14 residues. The CDR3 region is CASSIPNRPYEQFF. CDR3 nucleotide sequence: TGTGCCAGTAGTATTCCCAACCGTCCGTATGAGCAGTTCTTC.

The rearrangement links TRBV18 to TRBJ2-5, with D uncertain. V gave up 3 bases and J gave up 5 bases, with 7 bases separating them. The germline V gene has CDR1 KGHSH and CDR2 LQKENI. The CDR3 runs 12 residues. The CDR3 is CASSPSEETQYF. The CDR3 nucleotides read TGTGCCAGCTCACCGTCTGAGGAGACCCAGTACTTC.